This TCR beta chain was documented in a study of identical twins. Study-wide findings and caveats: Memory repertoires showed no such pattern, whereas abundant cord blood beta clonotypes carried fewer insertions. Beta out-of-frame sequences showed weaker excess sharing between twins.

This CDR3 is built from 18 residues. Trimming took 1 base from V and 8 from J; bases not matched to a gene: 16. Germline V CDR1 and CDR2: MNHNS, SASEGT. Remarks on this clonotype: Its antigen is unknown.

TCRdb reprocessed the 5' RACE reads with MiXCR, giving one entry per CDR3 protein. The table includes over 550,000 distinct CDR3 sequences, roughly 7.2% detected once. The same sample was also studied in work on yellow fever vaccine responses in identical twins. That study reports: On the reported evidence, twins' vaccine T cell responses seemed partly convergent and partly personalized.

The sequencing input was PBMCs. The sequence came from a young woman in good health. The chain recombines TRBV6-1 with TRBJ1-2; 10 bases line up with TRBD1. The CDR3 spells CASSEGGQGGYISYGYTF. The DNA for the CDR3 is TGTGCCAGCAGTGAAGGAGGACAGGGGGGGTATATCTCCTACGGCTACACCTTC.